The table lists the clone carrying this TCR beta chain with a count of one. Its antigen is not identified. TCRdb keeps only in-frame clones here, not all; method: immunoSEQ multiplex PCR. The table has 55,000 to 65,000 clones, about 80% seen once. The data stem from a study of T cell responses to AZD1222 COVID-19 vaccine. Study results and caveats: Only 5 or 6 AZD1222 recipients were seropositive at baseline. Reports indicate that nearly half of spike-specific TCRs are directed at unmutated variant regions.

The CDR3 runs to 13 residues. Germline V gives CDR1 LNHNV, CDR2 YYDKDF (reference sequence). Trimming cost V 6 bases and J 4 bases, with 9 bases left between them. The chain couples TRBV15 to TRBJ2-2; D gene uncertain. Material: peripheral blood, obtained 28 days after the second AZD1222 dose. This receptor was taken from an adult who received the AZD1222 COVID-19 vaccine. The CDR3 here is CATSSQITGELFF. CDR3 nucleotide sequence: TGTGCCACCAGTTCACAGATCACCGGGGAGCTGTTTTTT.